These 21 T cell receptor beta chains were sequenced from one sample in a study of blood T cell repertoires in COVID-19. Using immunoSEQ multiplex PCR, the repertoire was profiled, and TCRdb retains in-frame clones only, with some absent. The table records 250,000 to 300,000 clones, approximately 90% of them present only once. The sequencing sample was made of peripheral blood. The source of these receptors is a woman between 35 and 50 years old who had recovered from COVID-19.

The chain has TRBV5-6 and TRBJ1-5; maybe TRBD1 (6 bases). CDR3 length: 13 residues. Trimming took off 0 bases at V and 11 bases at J, with 12 bases between the two ends. Germline CDR1 SGHDT, CDR2 YYEEEE. CDR3 protein: CASSLAGVESQHF. The CDR3, as DNA: TGTGCCAGCAGCTTGGCAGGGGTAGAGTCCCAGCATTTT.

The V gene is TRBV19, the J gene TRBJ2-7; 7 bases are shared with TRBD1. V was clipped by 3 bases and J by 7 bases; unmatched bases: 12. Germline CDR1 LNHDA, CDR2 SQIVND (reference sequence). CDR3 length: 15 residues. CDR3 region: CASSITPGTVVEQYF. CDR3 DNA sequence: TGTGCCAGTAGTATTACCCCCGGGACAGTGGTGGAGCAGTACTTC.

The table lists this clone with a count of one. This sequence joins TRBV11-3 and TRBJ1-2; TRBD1 is a possible D gene (5 bases). CDR3 size: 14 residues. Looked up from germline, CDR1 is SGHNT and CDR2 is YENEEA. The V gene lost 6 bases and the J gene lost 6 bases, with 17 bases spanning the gap. The DNA of the CDR3 is TGTGCCAGCAGACCCGGCGGAGGGGCCGATGGCTACACCTTC. This encodes CASRPGGGADGYTF.

The V gene is TRBV4-3, the J gene TRBJ1-4; 9 bases match TRBD1. From germline, CDR1 is LGHNA and CDR2 YSLEER. This CDR3 spans 17 amino acids. The trim removed 4 bases at V and 7 bases at J, leaving 13 bases unmatched. In nucleotides, the CDR3 is TGCGCCAGCAGCCCGACGGGACAGGGCCTTTCGGGTGAAAAACTGTTTTTT. Protein sequence: CASSPTGQGLSGEKLFF.

In its sample, this clone was seen a few times. The chain has TRBV15 and TRBJ2-2, with 12 bases matching TRBD2. V lost 5 bases, J lost 6 bases, and 7 bases stayed unmatched. The CDR3 contains 16 residues. Germline V gene sequence: CDR1 LNHNV, CDR2 YYDKDF (reference sequence). CDR3 nucleotide sequence: TGTGCCACCAGCCCCGGGACTAGCGGGCAGCCCGGGGAGCTGTTTTTT. Translated: CATSPGTSGQPGELFF.

This chain uses TRBV9 with TRBJ2-1; 8 nucleotides agree with TRBD1. V lost 4 bases, J lost 9 bases, and 12 bases stayed unmatched. From germline, CDR1 is SGDLS and CDR2 YYNGEE. The CDR3 contains 15 residues. The CDR3 reads CASSTRARGLGEQFF. CDR3 DNA: TGTGCCAGCAGCACCCGGGCCAGGGGGCTCGGTGAGCAGTTCTTC.

The rearrangement links TRBV14 to TRBJ2-7, with D possibly matching TRBD1 (6 bases). V lost 2 bases to trimming and J lost 6 bases, with 17 bases between them. The V gene's germline CDR1 is SGHDN and CDR2 FVKESK. This CDR3 region has 15 residues. CDR3 protein: CASSQWEQGWGEQYF. The CDR3, as DNA: TGTGCCAGCAGCCAATGGGAACAGGGTTGGGGCGAGCAGTACTTC.

This clone was detected once. The genes are TRBV3-1 (or the pseudogene TRBV3-2) and TRBJ2-7, with D unresolved. Trimming took 4 bases from V and 0 from J, leaving 16 bases between them. Germline V CDR1 and CDR2: LGHDT, YNNKEL (reference sequence). The length of the CDR3 is 16 residues. The CDR3 DNA reads as TGTGCCAGCAGCCCAGGCTCCCGCCCGAGCTCCTACGAGCAGTACGTC. This translates into CASSPGSRPSSYEQYV.

The chain recombines TRBV5-4 with TRBJ2-1, with 7 bases that match TRBD2. This CDR3 comprises 16 residues. Trimming cost V 4 bases and J 9 bases; bases outside gene matches: 16. Per germline, CDR1 SGHNT and CDR2 YYREEE (reference sequence). CDR3 sequence reads: CASSPFTTSPGGEQFF. The CDR3 region has the DNA TGTGCCAGCAGCCCATTCACGACTAGCCCCGGGGGTGAGCAGTTCTTC.

This rearrangement joins TRBV7-2 to TRBJ2-7; 10 bases line up with TRBD1. The CDR3 totals 15 residues. Germline CDR1 is SGHTA and CDR2 is FQGNSA. The V and J ends lost 5 bases and 4 bases, in that order; junction bases with no gene match: 8. The CDR3 is CASSPRPGQGYEQYV. The DNA for the CDR3 is TGTGCCAGCAGCCCCAGGCCGGGACAGGGGTACGAGCAGTACGTC.

The rearrangement links TRBV6-6 to TRBJ1-3; D is uncertain. Germline V gene lookup returns CDR1 MNHNY and CDR2 SVGAGI (reference sequence). This CDR3 region has 13 residues. The germline V and J ends were trimmed by 0 bases and 8 bases, with 8 bases remaining between them. The CDR3 nucleotides are TGTGCCAGCAGTTACTCGGGAGCCCACACCATATATTTT. Encoded protein: CASSYSGAHTIYF.

The sample holds one count of this clone. J is TRBJ2-3 and V is TRBV7-3; no clear D gene. Germline CDR1 is SGHTA and CDR2 is FQGTGA. V dropped 4 bases and J dropped 1 base, with 6 bases sitting between them. CDR3 length: 13 amino acids. As DNA, the CDR3 is TGTGCCAGCAGCTCCCCGGGCACAGATACGCAGTATTTT. Amino acid sequence: CASSSPGTDTQYF.

This clone was seen a handful of times. The J gene is TRBJ1-2, the V gene TRBV2; possibly TRBD1 for D (6 bases). V was clipped by 6 bases and J by 0 bases, with 11 bases between them. CDR3 length: 14 residues. CDR1 is SNHLY, CDR2 FYNNEI, per germline. The CDR3 DNA reads as TGTGCCAGCAGAAGGACAGTAACTAACTATGGCTACACCTTC. It is translated as CASRRTVTNYGYTF.

The chain carries TRBV5-8 and TRBJ2-2; 9 nucleotides agree with TRBD1. CDR1 and CDR2 from the germline V gene are SGHTS and YDEGEE. The CDR3 loop spans 17 amino acids. The junction had 10 bases not matched to a gene; V was cut back by 3 bases and J by 4 bases. The CDR3 here is CASSSATDRGPTGELFF. In nucleotides, the CDR3 is TGTGCCAGCAGCTCCGCCACGGACAGGGGACCCACCGGGGAGCTGTTTTTT.

J is TRBJ2-2 and V is TRBV18; TRBD1 might be the D (6 bases). CDR3 length: 17 residues. Germline-derived CDR1 and CDR2 are KGHSH and LQKENI. Between the trimmed V and J ends, which lost 1 base and 0 bases, there was a span of 12 bases. For the CDR3, the DNA is TGTGCCAGCTCACCACTTCGTTCAGGGGCGAACACCGGGGAGCTGTTTTTT. Translating it yields CASSPLRSGANTGELFF.

The chain carries TRBV7-2 and TRBJ2-1; 10 bases are a match to TRBD1. Unmatched junction bases numbered 7, after V lost 5 bases and J lost 3 bases. Germline loops: CDR1 SGHTA, CDR2 FQGNSA. This CDR3 is 16 amino acids long. The CDR3 here is CASSPRWDRGYNEQFF. The CDR3 region has the DNA TGTGCCAGCAGCCCGAGGTGGGACAGGGGCTACAATGAGCAGTTCTTC. The full variable domain, its missing parts supplied by reference TRBV7-2 and TRBJ2-1, is GAGVSQSPSNKVTEKGKDVELRCDPISGHTALYWYRQSLGQGLEFLIYFQGNSAPDKSGLPSDRFSAERTGGSVSTLTIQRTQQEDSAVYLCASSPRWDRGYNEQFFGPGTRLTVL.

Worth noting for this clone: Other nucleotide sequences from this sample produce the same CDR3. The V and J genes are TRBV11-3 and TRBJ1-1; D is ambiguous. The V end lost 4 bases, the J end lost 1 base, and 10 bases lay between the germline ends. Germline V lookup: CDR1 SGHNT, CDR2 YENEEA. The CDR3 is 14 residues long. The DNA of the CDR3 is TGTGCCAGCAGCTCCCGGCTAGGGAACACTGAAGCTTTCTTT. Its protein product is CASSSRLGNTEAFF.

This chain links TRBV9 with TRBJ1-1, with 12 bases fitting TRBD1. V dropped 3 bases and J dropped 6; count of bases not matched to a gene: 15. Germline values: CDR1 SGDLS, CDR2 YYNGEE. The CDR3 runs to 18 residues. Here the CDR3 reads CASSAEGGTGGEGAEAFF. As DNA, the CDR3 is TGTGCCAGCAGCGCGGAGGGAGGGACAGGGGGCGAAGGGGCTGAAGCTTTCTTT.

V usage is TRBV7-2 and J usage is TRBJ2-5, with 11 bases aligning to TRBD2. V gave up 1 base and J gave up 9 bases; unmatched junction bases: 10. The germline V gene encodes CDR1 SGHTA and CDR2 FQGNSA. There are 16 residues in the CDR3. CDR3 protein: CASSLDGTSGRGAQYF. The CDR3 region has the DNA TGTGCCAGCAGCTTAGACGGGACTAGCGGCCGGGGGGCCCAGTACTTC.

This clone was seen a single time. The chain joins TRBV9 to TRBJ2-3, with 10 bases that match TRBD2. After removal of 0 bases from V and 4 bases from J, the junction contained 8 bases not matched to a gene. The length of the CDR3 is 17 residues. The germline CDR1 and CDR2 sequences are SGDLS and YYNGEE. The CDR3 region has the DNA TGTGCCAGCAGCGTAGGCCGAGCGGGAGGGGTGGCAGATACGCAGTATTTT. Residues: CASSVGRAGGVADTQYF. Full variable domain (missing parts from reference TRBV9 and TRBJ2-3): DSGVTQTPKHLITATGQRVTLRCSPRSGDLSVYWYQQSLDQGLQFLIQYYNGEERAKGNILERFSAQQFPDLHSELNLSSLELGDSALYFCASSVGRAGGVADTQYFGPGTRLTVL.

This sequence joins TRBV12-3 or TRBV12-4 and TRBJ2-1; 7 bases line up with TRBD2. The CDR3 is made up of 13 amino acids. V lost 11 bases and J lost 9; bases outside the gene matches: 13. CDR3 coding DNA: TGTGCCTCCCAGGTGGGGCTAGCGGCTGAGCAGTTCTTC. Translated: CASQVGLAAEQFF.